The 19 T cell receptor beta chains below come from one sample, sequenced in a study of regulatory T cells in long-lasting Graves disease. The time point: newly diagnosed GD, antithyroid drugs for less than 3 months. Construction of the TCR library relied on RNA isolated from PBMCs. Library construction for TCR beta used iRepertoire HTBI primers and Arm-PCR of CDR3 regions. TCRdb ran MiXCR on the multiplex PCR reads and lists one entry per CDR3 protein. The table lists roughly 530,000 distinct CDR3 sequences, 15% to 20% of them singletons. These data were also filed under a second study, of T cells in Graves' hyperthyroidism and ophthalmopathy.

The sequences come from peripheral blood mononuclear cells (PBMCs), collected at new diagnosis, from a patient treated with antithyroid drugs. All receptors come from a woman aged 40-60 years with Graves disease.

This clonotype has a count of ten or more. The chain recombines TRBV30 with TRBJ1-1; D may be TRBD1 (5 bases). The CDR3 is 14 amino acids. Germline V gene sequence: CDR1 GTSNPN, CDR2 SVGIG (reference sequence). The ends were cut back, 0 bases at V and 2 bases at J, with 10 bases in the middle. Here the CDR3 DNA reads TGTGCCTGGAGTGTGATGGGGCGTAACACTGAAGCTTTCTTT. Encoded protein: CAWSVMGRNTEAFF.

This clonotype was observed at least ten times. The genes are TRBV12-3 or TRBV12-4 and TRBJ1-6; the D is unclear. Trimming shortened V by 4 bases and J by 8 bases, and 12 bases separated the two germline ends. This CDR3 has 14 amino acids. Here the CDR3 DNA reads TGTGCCAGCAGTTGGGCGGGGTCTCATTCACCCCTCCACTTT. The encoded protein is CASSWAGSHSPLHF.

The sample holds a few counts of this clonotype. DNA for the CDR3: TGTGCCAGCAGTTACTCGCCCCGGACAGCGTACAATGAGCAGTTCTTC. Translated, it gives CASSYSPRTAYNEQFF. The V and J genes are TRBV6-2 or TRBV6-3 and TRBJ2-1, with TRBD1 as a possible D gene (6 bases). The CDR3 covers 16 residues. CDR1 and CDR2 from the germline V gene are MNHEY and SVGEGT. Trimming removed 0 bases from V and 4 bases from J, with 13 bases in between.

The sample holds many counts of this clonotype. The chain has TRBV28 and TRBJ2-7; TRBD1 matches at 8 bases. From germline, CDR1 is MDHEN and CDR2 SYDVKM. J lost 4 bases, V lost 5 bases, and 7 bases had no gene match. The length of the CDR3 is 14 residues. The CDR3 nucleotides read TGTGCCAGCAGTGAGACAGGGGCGTTTTACGAGCAGTACTTC. Its protein product is CASSETGAFYEQYF.

This clonotype was counted at least ten times. The chain joins TRBV11-2 to TRBJ2-7, with D perhaps matching TRBD1 (6 bases). CDR1 and CDR2 from the germline V gene are SGHAT and FQNNGV. This CDR3 has 13 residues. V gave up 6 bases and J gave up 0 bases, with 9 bases separating them. The CDR3, as DNA: TGTGCCAGCAGTACAGGGAGCTCCTACGAGCAGTACTTC. It specifies CASSTGSSYEQYF. Supplemented by reference TRBV11-2 and TRBJ2-7, the full variable domain reads EAGVAQSPRYKIIEKRQSVAFWCNPISGHATLYWYQQILGQGPKLLIQFQNNGVVDDSQLPKDRFSAERLKGVDSTLKIQPAKLEDSAVYLCASSTGSSYEQYFGPGTRLTVT.

There are many counts of this clonotype. CDR3 bases: TGCGCCAGCAGCCAAAGGAATTGGGGGGGGCACAATGAGCAGTTCTTC. Translating it yields CASSQRNWGGHNEQFF. The chain has TRBV4-1 and TRBJ2-1; a possible D gene is TRBD2 (7 bases). The CDR3 is 16 amino acids. CDR1 MGHRA and CDR2 YSYEKL come from the germline V gene. Trimming left V 2 bases short and J 5 bases short, with 16 bases between.

This clonotype was picked up a small number of times. This rearrangement joins TRBV25-1 to TRBJ2-1, with D perhaps assigned TRBD1 or TRBD2 (6 bases each). CDR3 size: 16 residues. Germline assignment: CDR1 MGHDK and CDR2 SYGVNS. V was pared by 4 bases and J by 0 bases, with 13 bases between. The CDR3 DNA follows: TGTGCCAGCAGTGGGGGGGCTGTGAGCTCCTACAATGAGCAGTTCTTC. Translating gives CASSGGAVSSYNEQFF. The complete variable domain, with remaining parts taken from reference TRBV25-1 and TRBJ2-1, reads EADIYQTPRYLVIGTGKKITLECSQTMGHDKMYWYQQDPGMELHLIHYSYGVNSTEKGDLSSESTVSRIRTEHFPLTLESARPSHTSQYLCASSGGAVSSYNEQFFGPGTRLTVL.

This clonotype came up a few times. The CDR3 DNA sequence: TGTGCCAGCAGTGAGTGGGGGGAGGCCTACAATGAGCAGTTCTTC. Translation: CASSEWGEAYNEQFF. The chain recombines TRBV6-1 with TRBJ2-1, with TRBD2 as a possible D gene (6 bases). The CDR3 runs to 15 residues. The germline gives CDR1 MNHNS, CDR2 SASEGT. The V end lost 3 bases, the J end lost 2 bases, and 11 bases lay between the germline ends.

This clonotype was recorded a few times. The rearrangement uses TRBV18 and TRBJ2-2; tentative D call: TRBD1 (6 bases). V gave up 2 bases and J gave up 4 bases, with 11 bases separating them. CDR3 size: 15 residues. CDR1 and CDR2 from the germline V gene are KGHSH and LQKENI. As DNA, the CDR3 is TGTGCCAGCTCACCAAGGCAGGGGATCACCGGGGAGCTGTTTTTT. This codes for CASSPRQGITGELFF.

The table lists this clonotype with many counts. The V and J genes are TRBV2 and TRBJ2-5, with D possibly being TRBD2 (6 bases). V lost 8 bases and J lost 4, with 11 bases in between. The CDR3 contains 12 residues. Germline V lookup: CDR1 SNHLY, CDR2 FYNNEI. CDR3 amino acids: CASGTRGETQYF. CDR3 nucleotides: TGTGCCAGCGGGACTCGCGGAGAGACCCAGTACTTC.

This clonotype was observed many times. The rearrangement joins TRBV2 to TRBJ1-1, with TRBD1 matching over 11 bases. Germline V gives CDR1 SNHLY, CDR2 FYNNEI. CDR3 length equals 14 residues. J gave up 5 bases and V 4 bases, and 3 bases lay outside the gene matches. CDR3 DNA sequence: TGTGCCAGCAGTGGGGGACAGGGGGATACTGAAGCTTTCTTT. Translating it yields CASSGGQGDTEAFF.

This clonotype was recorded many times. The CDR3 nucleotides read TGTGCCAGCAGCCCCTCGGGTGGGGCCAACGTCCTGACTTTC. Translation: CASSPSGGANVLTF. J is TRBJ2-6 and V is TRBV7-9; D remains ambiguous. V lost 5 bases to trimming and J lost 3 bases, with 8 bases between them. The CDR3 loop spans 14 amino acids. CDR1 SEHNR and CDR2 FQNEAQ come from the germline V gene (reference sequence).

The sample holds many counts of this clonotype. V usage is TRBV4-1 and J usage is TRBJ1-6, with D perhaps TRBD1 (5 bases). V was trimmed by 4 bases and J by 10 bases, leaving 14 bases between them. CDR3 length equals 14 residues. Germline loops: CDR1 MGHRA, CDR2 YSYEKL. The CDR3 region has the DNA TGCGCCAGCAGCCCCTCGGGGGTTGACTCACCCCTCCACTTT. It codes for CASSPSGVDSPLHF.

This clonotype was seen a handful of times. This sequence joins TRBV20-1 and TRBJ1-2; TRBD1 aligns across 10 bases. Germline V gives CDR1 DFQATT, CDR2 SNEGSKA (reference sequence). The junction had 6 bases not matched to a gene; V was cut back by 6 bases and J by 8 bases. The CDR3 covers 12 residues. This chain's CDR3 is CSARQGAGGYTF. CDR3 bases: TGCAGTGCCCGACAGGGGGCAGGAGGCTACACCTTC.

This clonotype occurred many times. This rearrangement joins TRBV4-1 to TRBJ1-2; tentative D call: TRBD1 (5 bases). The germline V gene has CDR1 MGHRA and CDR2 YSYEKL. V lost 1 base and J lost 0, with 12 bases in between. CDR3 size: 16 residues. CDR3 DNA: TGCGCCAGCAGCCAAGTCGGGACGGATGCTAACTATGGCTACACCTTC. Translation gives CASSQVGTDANYGYTF.

The V and J genes are TRBV5-1 and TRBJ2-2; 11 bases are a match to TRBD1. J lost 6 bases, V lost 4 bases, and 5 bases had no gene match. Germline V gene sequence: CDR1 SGHRS, CDR2 YFSETQ. This CDR3 region has 15 residues. The DNA of the CDR3 is TGCGCCAGCAGCCTGGCGGACAGGGGGCCCGGGGAGCTGTTTTTT. Amino acids: CASSLADRGPGELFF.

This clonotype was counted only a few times. The rearrangement links TRBV20-1 to TRBJ1-1, with D maybe TRBD1 (5 bases). CDR3 length: 14 residues. The V gene lost 5 bases and the J gene lost 0 bases, with 13 bases spanning the gap. Germline V CDR1 and CDR2: DFQATT, SNEGSKA (reference sequence). This CDR3 reads CSASIGTVNTEAFF. The CDR3 DNA follows: TGCAGTGCTTCGATTGGGACGGTGAACACTGAAGCTTTCTTT.

The rearrangement joins TRBV12-3 or TRBV12-4 to TRBJ2-1; D ambiguous. Trimming shortened V by 3 bases and J by 3 bases, and 6 bases separated the two germline ends. The length of the CDR3 is 13 residues. CDR3 nucleotide sequence: TGTGCCAGCAGTTTTCGTTACTACAATGAGCAGTTCTTC. This codes for CASSFRYYNEQFF.

This clonotype occurred many times. The chain couples TRBV20-1 to TRBJ2-7, with a possible D match to TRBD2 (6 bases). The V end was cut by 5 bases, the J end by 2 bases, with 13 bases between. The length of the CDR3 is 13 residues. CDR1 DFQATT and CDR2 SNEGSKA come from the germline V gene (reference sequence). CDR3 sequence: CSARPGTAYEQYF. DNA for the CDR3: TGCAGTGCTCGCCCCGGGACTGCCTACGAGCAGTACTTC.